Described below is a single T cell receptor beta chain sequence and its context. The sample holds other DNA sequences that translate to the same CDR3. CDR1 is MDHEN, CDR2 SYDVKM, per germline. This CDR3 has 13 residues. The V end lost 2 bases, the J end lost 1 base, and 5 bases lay between the germline ends. The data belong to a study of shared clonotypes between healthy human individuals. Sequencing was performed with immunoSEQ multiplex PCR; in TCRdb, only in-frame clones are kept and a portion is missing. The repertoire has approximately 1.9 million clones, about 93% of them found once; the top ten carry around 1.8%. In the naive CD8 group, cells lacked CD45RO and were positively selected for CCR7, so terminally differentiated effector memory CD45RA+ cells were left out.

The clonotype originates from a man younger than 35 in good health. Some clones in this sample may be carry-over from other donors' samples. Sequenced: naive CD8+ T cells from PBMCs. The V call is TRBV28, the J call TRBJ1-1; D is unresolved. The CDR3 loop is CASSLTENTEAFF. CDR3 nucleotides: TGTGCCAGCAGTTTAACAGAGAACACTGAAGCTTTCTTT. Supplemented by reference TRBV28 and TRBJ1-1, the full variable domain reads DVKVTQSSRYLVKRTGEKVFLECVQDMDHENMFWYRQDPGLGLRLIYFSYDVKMKEKGDIPEGYSVSREKKERFSLILESASTNQTSMYLCASSLTENTEAFFGQGTRLTVV.